Listed here are 3 T cell receptor beta chains from one sample, sequenced in a study of cytomegalovirus exposure and HLA in healthy donors. With 60 Vbeta and 13 Jbeta primers, the PCR was carried out. The table came from immunoSEQ multiplex PCR; TCRdb's copy has only in-frame clones and leaves some out. The sample has some 180,000 clones; 76% are singletons. The sample consisted of PBMCs. The receptors were sampled from a man aged 18 to 35 in good health and CMV-seronegative.

V and J are TRBV7-2 and TRBJ2-3; D perhaps matches TRBD2 (6 bases). This CDR3 is 17 amino acids long. V lost 2 bases to trimming and J lost 3 bases, with 18 bases between them. Germline CDR1 is SGHTA and CDR2 is FQGNSA. The CDR3 DNA reads TGTGCCAGCAGCTTAAATCAAGCGGGTGTGGGAACAGATACGCAGTATTTT. Amino acids: CASSLNQAGVGTDTQYF.

This clone was seen a single time. The genes are TRBV5-1 and TRBJ2-3, with 12 bases lining up with TRBD2. CDR3 length equals 15 residues. Looked up from germline, CDR1 is SGHRS and CDR2 is YFSETQ. Unmatched junction bases numbered 5, after V lost 3 bases and J lost 6 bases. CDR3 amino acids: CASSWSGTSGDTQYF. The CDR3 DNA sequence: TGCGCCAGCAGCTGGTCCGGGACTAGCGGGGATACGCAGTATTTT.

This clone was observed once. V and J are TRBV6-1 and TRBJ1-2; TRBD1 matches at 12 bases. J gave up 8 bases and V 7 bases, and 14 bases lay outside the gene matches. CDR1 and CDR2 from the germline V gene are MNHNS and SASEGT. The CDR3 covers 16 residues. The CDR3 here is CASNDRDRGRSRGYTF. Written as DNA, the CDR3 is TGTGCCAGCAATGACCGGGACAGGGGGCGGAGTAGGGGCTACACCTTC.